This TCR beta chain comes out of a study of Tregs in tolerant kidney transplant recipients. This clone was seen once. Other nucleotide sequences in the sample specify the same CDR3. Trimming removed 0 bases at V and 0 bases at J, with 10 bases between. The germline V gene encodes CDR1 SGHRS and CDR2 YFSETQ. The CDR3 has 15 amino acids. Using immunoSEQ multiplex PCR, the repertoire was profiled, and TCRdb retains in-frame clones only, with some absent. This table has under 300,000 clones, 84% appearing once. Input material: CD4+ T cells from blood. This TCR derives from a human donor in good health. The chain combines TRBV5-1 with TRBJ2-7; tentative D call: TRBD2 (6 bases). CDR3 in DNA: TGCGCCAGCAGCTTGGCCGCGGGGAGCTCCTACGAGCAGTACTTC. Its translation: CASSLAAGSSYEQYF.